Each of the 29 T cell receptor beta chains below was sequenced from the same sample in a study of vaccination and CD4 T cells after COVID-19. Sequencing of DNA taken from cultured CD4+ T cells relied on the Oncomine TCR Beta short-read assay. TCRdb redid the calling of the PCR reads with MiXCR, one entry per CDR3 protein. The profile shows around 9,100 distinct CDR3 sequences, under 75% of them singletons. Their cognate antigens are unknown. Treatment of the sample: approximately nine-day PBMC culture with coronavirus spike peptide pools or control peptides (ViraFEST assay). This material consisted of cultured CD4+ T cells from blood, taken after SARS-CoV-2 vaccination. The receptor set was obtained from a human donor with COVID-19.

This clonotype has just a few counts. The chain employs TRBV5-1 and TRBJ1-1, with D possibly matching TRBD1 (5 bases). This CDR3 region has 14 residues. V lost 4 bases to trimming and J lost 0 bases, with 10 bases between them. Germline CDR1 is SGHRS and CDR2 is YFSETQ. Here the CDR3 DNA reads TGCGCCAGCAGCGGAACAGGACTGAACACTGAAGCTTTCTTT. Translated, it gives CASSGTGLNTEAFF.

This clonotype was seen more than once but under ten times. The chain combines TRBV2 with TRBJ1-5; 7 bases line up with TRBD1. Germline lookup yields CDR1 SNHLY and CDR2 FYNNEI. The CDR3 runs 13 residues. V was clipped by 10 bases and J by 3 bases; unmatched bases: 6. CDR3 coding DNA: TGTGCCACCCAGGGGGAGTACAATCAGCCCCAGCATTTT. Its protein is CATQGEYNQPQHF.

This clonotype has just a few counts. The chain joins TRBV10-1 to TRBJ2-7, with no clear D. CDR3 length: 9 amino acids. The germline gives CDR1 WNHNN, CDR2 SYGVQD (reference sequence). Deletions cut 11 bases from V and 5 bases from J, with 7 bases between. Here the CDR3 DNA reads TGCGCCGATTGTGACGAGCAGTACTTC. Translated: CADCDEQYF.

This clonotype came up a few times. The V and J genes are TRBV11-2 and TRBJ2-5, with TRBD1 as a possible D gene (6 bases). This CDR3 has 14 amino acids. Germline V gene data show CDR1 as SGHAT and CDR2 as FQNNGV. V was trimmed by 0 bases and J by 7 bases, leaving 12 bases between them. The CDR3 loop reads CASSLDILGGTQYF. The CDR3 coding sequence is TGTGCCAGCAGCTTAGATATCCTAGGGGGGACCCAGTACTTC.

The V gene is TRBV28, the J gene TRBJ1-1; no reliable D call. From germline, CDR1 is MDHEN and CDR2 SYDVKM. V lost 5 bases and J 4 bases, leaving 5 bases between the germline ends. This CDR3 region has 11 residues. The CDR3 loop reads CASSNPTEAFF. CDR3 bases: TGTGCCAGCAGTAATCCCACTGAAGCTTTCTTT. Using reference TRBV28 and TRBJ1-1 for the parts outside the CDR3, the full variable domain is DVKVTQSSRYLVKRTGEKVFLECVQDMDHENMFWYRQDPGLGLRLIYFSYDVKMKEKGDIPEGYSVSREKKERFSLILESASTNQTSMYLCASSNPTEAFFGQGTRLTVV.

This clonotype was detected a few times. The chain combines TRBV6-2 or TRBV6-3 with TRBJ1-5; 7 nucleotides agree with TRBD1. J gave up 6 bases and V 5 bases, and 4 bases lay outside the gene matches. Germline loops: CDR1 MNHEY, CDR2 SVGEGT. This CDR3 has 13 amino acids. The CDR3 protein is CASSKQGSQPQHF. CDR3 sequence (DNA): TGTGCCAGCAGTAAACAGGGGAGTCAGCCCCAGCATTTT.

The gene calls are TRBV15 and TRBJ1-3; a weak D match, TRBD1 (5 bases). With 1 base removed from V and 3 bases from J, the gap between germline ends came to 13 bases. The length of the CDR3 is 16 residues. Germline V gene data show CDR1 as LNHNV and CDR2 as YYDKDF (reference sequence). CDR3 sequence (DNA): TGTGCCACCAGCAGAGTGGTAGGGGCAGGTGGAAACACCATATATTTT. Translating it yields CATSRVVGAGGNTIYF.

In nucleotides, the CDR3 is TGTGCCAGCAGTTACTCGGCGACTAGCGGCCCAGAGACCCAGTACTTC. Its protein product is CASSYSATSGPETQYF. This chain uses TRBV6-5 with TRBJ2-5; 9 nucleotides match TRBD2. Trimming removed 0 bases from V and 4 bases from J; junction bases left unmatched: 6. The length of the CDR3 is 16 residues. Germline lookup yields CDR1 MNHEY and CDR2 SVGAGI.

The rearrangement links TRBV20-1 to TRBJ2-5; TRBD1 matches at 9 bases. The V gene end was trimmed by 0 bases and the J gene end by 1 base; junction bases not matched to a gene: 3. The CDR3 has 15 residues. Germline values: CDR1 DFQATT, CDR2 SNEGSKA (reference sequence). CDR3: CSARDLTGGQETQYF. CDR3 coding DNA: TGCAGTGCTAGAGATCTGACAGGGGGCCAAGAGACCCAGTACTTC.

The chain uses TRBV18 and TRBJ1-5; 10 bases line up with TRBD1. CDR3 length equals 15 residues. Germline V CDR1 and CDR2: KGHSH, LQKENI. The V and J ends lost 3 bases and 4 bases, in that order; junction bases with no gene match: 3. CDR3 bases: TGTGCCAGCTCACCGGGACAGGGGAGTAATCAGCCCCAGCATTTT. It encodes CASSPGQGSNQPQHF.

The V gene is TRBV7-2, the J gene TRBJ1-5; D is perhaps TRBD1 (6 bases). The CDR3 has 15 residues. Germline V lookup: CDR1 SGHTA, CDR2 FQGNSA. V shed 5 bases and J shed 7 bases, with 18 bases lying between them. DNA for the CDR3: TGTGCCAGCAGCCCGATGGGGGGGGCGAGGCAGCCCCAGCATTTT. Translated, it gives CASSPMGGARQPQHF.

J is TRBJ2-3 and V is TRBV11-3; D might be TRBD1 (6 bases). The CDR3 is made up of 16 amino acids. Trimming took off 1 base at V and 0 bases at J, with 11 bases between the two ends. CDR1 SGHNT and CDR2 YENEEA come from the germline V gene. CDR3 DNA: TGTGCCAGCAGCTTAGGACAGGACCCTAGCACAGATACGCAGTATTTT. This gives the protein CASSLGQDPSTDTQYF. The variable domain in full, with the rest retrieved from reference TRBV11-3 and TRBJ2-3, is EAGVVQSPRYKIIEKKQPVAFWCNPISGHNTLYWYLQNLGQGPELLIRYENEEAVDDSQLPKDRFSAERLKGVDSTLKIQPAELGDSAVYLCASSLGQDPSTDTQYFGPGTRLTVL.

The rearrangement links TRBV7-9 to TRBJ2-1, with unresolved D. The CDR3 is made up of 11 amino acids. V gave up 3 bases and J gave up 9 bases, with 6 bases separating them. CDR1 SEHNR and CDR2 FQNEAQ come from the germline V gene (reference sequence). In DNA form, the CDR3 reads TGTGCCAGCAGCTTTTCACTTGAGCAGTTCTTC. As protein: CASSFSLEQFF.

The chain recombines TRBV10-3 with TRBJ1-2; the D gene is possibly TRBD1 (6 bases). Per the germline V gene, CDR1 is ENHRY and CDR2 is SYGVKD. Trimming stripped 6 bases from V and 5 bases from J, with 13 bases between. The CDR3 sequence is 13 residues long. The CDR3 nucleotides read TGTGCCATCAGCCCCGCGCAGGGGTATGGCTACACCTTC. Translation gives CAISPAQGYGYTF.

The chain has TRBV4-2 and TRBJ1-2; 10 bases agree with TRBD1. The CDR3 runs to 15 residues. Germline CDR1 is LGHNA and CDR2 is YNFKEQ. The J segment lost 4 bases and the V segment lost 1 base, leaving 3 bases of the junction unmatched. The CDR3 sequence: CASSQGGTGVYGYTF. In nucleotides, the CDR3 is TGTGCCAGCAGCCAAGGGGGGACAGGGGTCTATGGCTACACCTTC.

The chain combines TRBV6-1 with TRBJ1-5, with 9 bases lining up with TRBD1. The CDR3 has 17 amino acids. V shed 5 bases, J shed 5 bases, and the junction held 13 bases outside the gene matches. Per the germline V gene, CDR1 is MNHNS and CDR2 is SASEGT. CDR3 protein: CASSLSPTGGRDQPQHF. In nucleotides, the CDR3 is TGTGCCAGCAGTCTCTCCCCAACAGGGGGCAGAGATCAGCCCCAGCATTTT.

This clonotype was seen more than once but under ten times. The CDR3 region is CATSRGTGQGKGYTF. The CDR3 DNA reads TGTGCCACCAGCAGAGGGACGGGGCAGGGGAAGGGCTACACCTTC. The chain carries TRBV15 and TRBJ1-2, with a weak D call TRBD1 (6 bases). CDR3 length: 15 amino acids. The germline V gene has CDR1 LNHNV and CDR2 YYDKDF (reference sequence). V lost 1 base, J lost 8 bases, and 17 bases lay in between.

The DNA for the CDR3 is TGTGCCAGCAGTGAGGACACAGGGCGAGTCGGCTACACCTTC. This sequence encodes CASSEDTGRVGYTF. This chain connects TRBV6-1 to TRBJ1-2; TRBD1 might be the D (6 bases). The CDR3 covers 14 residues. Germline V CDR1 and CDR2: MNHNS, SASEGT. V was pared by 3 bases and J by 8 bases, with 16 bases between.

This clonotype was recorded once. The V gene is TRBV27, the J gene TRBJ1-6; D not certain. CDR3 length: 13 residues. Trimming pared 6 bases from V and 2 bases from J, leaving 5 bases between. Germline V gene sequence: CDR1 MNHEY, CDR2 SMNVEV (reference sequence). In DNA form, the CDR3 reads TGTGCCAGCAGGGGCCCCTATAATTCACCCCTCCACTTT. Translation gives CASRGPYNSPLHF.

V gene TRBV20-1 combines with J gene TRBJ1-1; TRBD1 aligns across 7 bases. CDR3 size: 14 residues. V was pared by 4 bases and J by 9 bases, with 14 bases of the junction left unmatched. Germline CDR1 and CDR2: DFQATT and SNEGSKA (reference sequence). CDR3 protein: CSATRQGMKPQAFF. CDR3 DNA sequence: TGCAGTGCTACTCGACAGGGTATGAAACCCCAAGCTTTCTTT.

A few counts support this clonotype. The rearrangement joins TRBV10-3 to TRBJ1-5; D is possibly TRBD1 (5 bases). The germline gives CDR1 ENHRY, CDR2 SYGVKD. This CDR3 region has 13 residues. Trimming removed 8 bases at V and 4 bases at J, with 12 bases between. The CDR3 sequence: CAIADRLNQPQHF. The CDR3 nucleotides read TGTGCCATCGCCGACAGACTTAATCAGCCCCAGCATTTT.

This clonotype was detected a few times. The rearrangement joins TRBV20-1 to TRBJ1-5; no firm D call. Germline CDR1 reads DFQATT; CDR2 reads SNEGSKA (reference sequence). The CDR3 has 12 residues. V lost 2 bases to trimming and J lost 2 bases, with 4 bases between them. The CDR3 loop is CSARQGNQPQHF. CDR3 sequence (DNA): TGCAGTGCTAGACAGGGCAATCAGCCCCAGCATTTT.

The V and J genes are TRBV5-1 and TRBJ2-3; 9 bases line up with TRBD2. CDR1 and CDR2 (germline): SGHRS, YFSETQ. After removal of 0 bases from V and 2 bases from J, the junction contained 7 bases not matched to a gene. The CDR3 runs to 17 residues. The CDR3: CASSLGAGGAATDTQYF. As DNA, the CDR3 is TGCGCCAGCAGCTTGGGGGCGGGAGGGGCGGCCACAGATACGCAGTATTTT. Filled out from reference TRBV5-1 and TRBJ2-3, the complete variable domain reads KAGVTQTPRYLIKTRGQQVTLSCSPISGHRSVSWYQQTPGQGLQFLFEYFSETQRNKGNFPGRFSGRQFSNSRSEMNVSTLELGDSALYLCASSLGAGGAATDTQYFGPGTRLTVL.

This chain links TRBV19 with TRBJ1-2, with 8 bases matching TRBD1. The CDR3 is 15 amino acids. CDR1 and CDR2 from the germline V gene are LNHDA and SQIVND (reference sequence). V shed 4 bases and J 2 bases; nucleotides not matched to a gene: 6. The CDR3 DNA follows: TGTGCCAGTAGTACGGGTCGGACAGGGAACTATGGCTACACCTTC. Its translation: CASSTGRTGNYGYTF.

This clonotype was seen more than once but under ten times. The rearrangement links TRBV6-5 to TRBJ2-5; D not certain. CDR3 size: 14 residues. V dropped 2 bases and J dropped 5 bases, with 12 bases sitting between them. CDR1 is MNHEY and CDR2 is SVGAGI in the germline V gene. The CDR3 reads CASSYSGGFETQYF. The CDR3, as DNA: TGTGCCAGCAGTTACAGTGGTGGCTTCGAGACCCAGTACTTC.

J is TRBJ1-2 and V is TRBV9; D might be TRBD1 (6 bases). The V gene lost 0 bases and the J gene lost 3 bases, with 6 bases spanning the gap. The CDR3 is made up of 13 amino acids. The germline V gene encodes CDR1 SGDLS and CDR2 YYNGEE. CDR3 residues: CASSVGQDYGYTF. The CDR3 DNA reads TGTGCCAGCAGCGTAGGACAGGACTATGGCTACACCTTC.

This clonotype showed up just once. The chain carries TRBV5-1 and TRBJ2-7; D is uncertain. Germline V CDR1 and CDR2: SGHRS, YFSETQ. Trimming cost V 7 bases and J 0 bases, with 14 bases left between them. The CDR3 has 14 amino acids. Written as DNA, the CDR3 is TGCGCCAGCGCGGACCACCTGGGCTCCTACGAGCAGTACTTC. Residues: CASADHLGSYEQYF.

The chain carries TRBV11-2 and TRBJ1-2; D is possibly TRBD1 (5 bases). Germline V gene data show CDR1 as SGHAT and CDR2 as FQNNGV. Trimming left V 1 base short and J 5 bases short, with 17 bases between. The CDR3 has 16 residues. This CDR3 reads CASSLVSGQGVYGYTF. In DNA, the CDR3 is TGTGCCAGCAGCTTAGTTTCGGGGCAGGGAGTTTATGGCTACACCTTC.

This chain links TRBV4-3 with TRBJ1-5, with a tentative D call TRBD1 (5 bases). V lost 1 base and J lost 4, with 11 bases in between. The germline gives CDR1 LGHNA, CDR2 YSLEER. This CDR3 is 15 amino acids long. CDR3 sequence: CASSQGRGPNQPQHF. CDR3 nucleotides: TGCGCCAGCAGCCAAGGTAGGGGACCTAATCAGCCCCAGCATTTT.